This TCR beta chain was captured by sequencing in a study of regulatory dendritic cells for organ transplantation. Findings of the study overall: Considerable individual heterogeneity was seen in alloreactive memory CD8+ T cells.

To note about this clone: Its antigen remains unknown.

Sorted T cells were CFSE-labeled and cultured approximately five days with allogeneic regulatory or mature dendritic cells at 1:10. This CDR3 has 13 amino acids. Germline CDR1 reads LNHDA; CDR2 reads SQIVND (reference sequence). The germline V and J ends were trimmed by 1 base and 0 bases, with 4 bases remaining between them. This table comes from immunoSEQ multiplex PCR, and its TCRdb copy is limited to in-frame clones, with some not included. The sample gives about 12,000 clones, over 85% of which show up once; roughly 0.22% is in the top ten. This chain links TRBV19 with TRBJ2-7; D is ambiguous. The sequencing sample was made of naive CD8+ T cells from blood cultured with regulatory dendritic cells. Specified subset: CD45RA+ naive T cells. This TCR was sampled from a human donor in good health. The CDR3 here is CASSIVLSYEQYF. The CDR3 DNA reads TGTGCCAGTAGTATAGTCCTCTCCTACGAGCAGTACTTC.